The T cell receptor (beta chain) described here comes from a study of blood T cell repertoires in COVID-19. Background on the study: Samples of COVID-19 (acute and convalescent) were obtained from the United States, Italy and Spain. PBMCs, B-cell-depleted T cells, or T cells were the source of the cDNA or gDNA that made up the material.

This CDR3 spans 17 amino acids. Per the germline V gene, CDR1 is SQVTM and CDR2 is ANQGSEA. J lost 2 bases, V lost 4 bases, and 14 bases had no gene match. This clone appeared once. The data were produced by immunoSEQ multiplex PCR, yet TCRdb's version contains in-frame clones alone and is incomplete. Of 29,000 or so clones listed, roughly nine tenths are singletons. The chain employs TRBV29-1 and TRBJ2-3, with TRBD1 matching 8 bases. This clonotype was sampled from a man in his fifties with active COVID-19. The sample taken for sequencing was peripheral blood. In DNA form, the CDR3 reads TGCAGCGTTGTAGGTATCAGGGGGCTTTCAGACACAGATACGCAGTATTTT. Protein sequence: CSVVGIRGLSDTDTQYF.